This TCR beta chain came from a study of response to subunit inactivated influenza vaccine. TCRdb itself ran the RT-PCR reads through MiXCR, one entry per CDR3 protein. The profile shows a few hundred thousand distinct CDR3 sequences, just over 20% of them singletons. Germline CDR1 is SGDLS and CDR2 is YYNGEE. This CDR3 contains 18 residues. Trimming removed 0 bases at V and 0 bases at J, with 16 bases between. Sequenced here: PBMCs from blood, sampled about 19 months after vaccination. The chain combines TRBV9 with TRBJ2-1, with D perhaps TRBD2 (5 bases). The clonotype comes from a man between 45 and 75 years old who received an inactivated influenza vaccine. CDR3 DNA sequence: TGTGCCAGCAGCGTAGAGCTAGCTCTTCCGAGCTCCTACAATGAGCAGTTCTTC. Its translation: CASSVELALPSSYNEQFF.